What follows describes a single T cell receptor (beta chain). The ends were cut back, 6 bases at V and 7 bases at J, with 19 bases in the middle. CDR1 MNHEY and CDR2 SMNVEV come from the germline V gene (reference sequence). This CDR3 is 15 amino acids long. This sample is drawn from a study of technical replicates of blood from a handful of donors. This table comes from immunoSEQ multiplex PCR, and its TCRdb copy is limited to in-frame clones, with some not included. In the table there are 100,000 or so clones, nearly 96% of which are singletons. The chain employs TRBV27 and TRBJ1-5; D is unresolved. The sequence was collected from a human donor in good health. The material sequenced was T cells isolated from PBMCs. The CDR3 DNA is TGTGCCAGCAGCGACCCCGAGGGTTCAGGACAGCCCCAGCATTTT. This translates into CASSDPEGSGQPQHF.